This TCR beta chain is drawn from a study of PD-1 blockade in mismatch repair-deficient tumors. Looking at the study overall: Patients had over ten mismatch repair-deficient cancer types and were previously treated and progressing.

Germline CDR1 reads DFQATT; CDR2 reads SNEGSKA (reference sequence). V was shortened by 8 bases and J by 8 bases, with 12 bases between the two germline ends. This CDR3 has 11 amino acids. All patients were mismatch repair deficient, assessed by either PCR or immunohistochemistry. The TCR-sequenced patients were a few responders to pembrolizumab. Study results and limitations: After pembrolizumab, tumor-resident clones rose rapidly, then generally contracted before radiologic responses.

Note on this clone: Its target is not known.

Repertoires were generated with immunoSEQ multiplex PCR, while TCRdb's copy carries only in-frame clones and drops some. This sample has over 100,000 clones, with roughly 80% found just once. The source was peripheral blood, collected more than 58 weeks after starting pembrolizumab. The J gene is TRBJ1-4, the V gene TRBV20-1; D is undetermined. The receptor's source is an adult with mismatch repair-deficient cancer. DNA for the CDR3: TGCAGTCCTCAAAATGGCGAAAAACTGTTTTTT. Its protein is CSPQNGEKLFF.